The sequence of this TCR beta chain was determined in a study of neoadjuvant anti-PD-1 for oral cavity cancer. Across the study: Most patients had three to four biweekly doses of 3 mg/kg nivolumab before resection. Patients without progression received a fourth nivolumab dose around day 43, then surgical resection on days 50-56. The study, taken as a whole, reports: Post-treatment tumors with larger preexisting clones showed more shrinkage. TCR analyses covered only a few patients per response group.

CDR3 length equals 10 residues. Germline V gene sequence: CDR1 DFQATT, CDR2 SNEGSKA (reference sequence). On this clone itself: Its target is unknown.

Time point described: after neoadjuvant nivolumab, at surgical resection. Only in-frame clones appear in the TCRdb table, and some are missing; sequencing was by immunoSEQ multiplex PCR. The sample gives more than 30,000 clones, roughly two fifths of which show up once; more than 15% is in the top ten. The sequence derives from a person between 35 and 79 years old with oral cavity squamous cell carcinoma. Here the sequenced sample was tumor tissue, taken after nivolumab (anti-PD-1) treatment. The genes are TRBV20-1 and TRBJ2-5; a weak D match, TRBD1 (6 bases). The CDR3 loop is CAGAQETQYF. CDR3 coding DNA: TGCGCAGGGGCCCAAGAGACCCAGTACTTC.